This T cell receptor (beta chain) was documented in a study of siplizumab effects on memory and regulatory T cells. Study outcomes and limitations: About 80-97% of proliferating CD4+ or CD8+ clones had no assignable naive or memory phenotype. Unstimulated naive T cells seemed to show more diversity than memory cells did, and they also seemed to be among the major contributors to the alloresponse. Alloreactive clones mapping to unstimulated subsets formed only a minor fraction.

CDR1 is SGHRS and CDR2 is YFSETQ in the germline V gene. J gave up 7 bases and V 0 bases, and 12 bases lay outside the gene matches. The CDR3 has 18 residues. The method was immunoSEQ multiplex PCR; TCRdb's version includes in-frame clones alone and lacks a portion of them. This sample has about 46,000 clones, with 93% found just once. Comment on this clone: The antigen is undetermined.

Sequencing was performed on CD8+ T cells sorted from blood. The receptor was isolated from a human donor in good health. This chain connects TRBV5-1 to TRBJ2-7, with 14 bases that match TRBD2. As DNA, the CDR3 is TGCGCCAGCAGCTTGGGACTAGCGGGAGGGCCCCGCTCTGCAGAGCAGTACTTC. The encoded protein is CASSLGLAGGPRSAEQYF.